This T cell receptor (beta chain) was sequenced in a study of regulatory dendritic cells for organ transplantation. Memory T cells were CD45RO+, naive were CD45RA+, sorted by FACS. Assay: immunoSEQ multiplex PCR; the TCRdb copy retains only in-frame clones and omits some. The sample contains 25,000 to 30,000 clones, more than 65% of which appear only once. Comment on this clone: Its antigen is currently unknown.

Study findings and constraints: Regulatory dendritic cells appeared to expand memory CD8+ clones less than mature ones.

This clonotype originated in a human donor in good health. Source material: naive CD8+ T cells from blood. The sample's subset: CD45RA+ naive T cells.

The CDR3 DNA sequence: TGCGCCAGCAGCGAAAGTAGGGCTAGCGGGGGGCCGGGGCAGTTCTTC. Its protein product is CASSESRASGGPGQFF. The genes are TRBV4-3 and TRBJ2-1, with 11 bases identical to TRBD2. Germline V gene lookup returns CDR1 LGHNA and CDR2 YSLEER. The CDR3 runs 16 residues. J gave up 12 bases and V 5 bases, and 15 bases lay outside the gene matches.